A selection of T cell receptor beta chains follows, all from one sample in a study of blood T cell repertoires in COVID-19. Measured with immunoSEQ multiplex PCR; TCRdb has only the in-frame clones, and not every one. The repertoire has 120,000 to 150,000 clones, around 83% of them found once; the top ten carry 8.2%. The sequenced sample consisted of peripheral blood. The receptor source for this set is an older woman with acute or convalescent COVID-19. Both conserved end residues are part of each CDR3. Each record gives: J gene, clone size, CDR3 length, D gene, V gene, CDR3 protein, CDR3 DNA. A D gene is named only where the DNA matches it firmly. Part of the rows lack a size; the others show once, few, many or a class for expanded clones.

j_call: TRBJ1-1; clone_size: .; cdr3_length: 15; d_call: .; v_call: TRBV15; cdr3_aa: CATSRDYGMNTEAFF; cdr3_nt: TGTGCCACCAGCAGAGATTATGGCATGAACACTGAAGCTTTCTTT
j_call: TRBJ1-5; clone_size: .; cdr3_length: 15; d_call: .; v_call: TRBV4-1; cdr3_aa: CASSQGPFSNQPQHF; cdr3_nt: TGCGCCAGCAGCCAAGGTCCGTTTAGCAATCAGCCCCAGCATTTT
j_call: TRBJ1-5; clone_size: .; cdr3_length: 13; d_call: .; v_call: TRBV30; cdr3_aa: CAWSHRDDQPQHF; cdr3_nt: TGTGCCTGGAGCCACAGGGACGATCAGCCCCAGCATTTT
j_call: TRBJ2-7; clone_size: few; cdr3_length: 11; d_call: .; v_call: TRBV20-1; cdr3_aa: CSARSGFEQYF; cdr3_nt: TGCAGTGCTAGGTCCGGGTTCGAGCAGTACTTC
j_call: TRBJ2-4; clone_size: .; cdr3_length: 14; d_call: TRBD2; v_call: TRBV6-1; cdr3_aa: CASSEKVAGGLQDF; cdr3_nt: TGTGCCAGCAGTGAAAAGGTAGCGGGGGGCTTACAAGACTTC
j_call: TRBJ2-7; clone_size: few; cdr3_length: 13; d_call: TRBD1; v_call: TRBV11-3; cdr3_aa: CASSWDSSYEQYF; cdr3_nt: TGTGCCAGCAGCTGGGACAGTTCCTACGAGCAGTACTTC
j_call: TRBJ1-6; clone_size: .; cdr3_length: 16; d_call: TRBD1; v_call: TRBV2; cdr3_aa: CASSRRQGPFNSPLHF; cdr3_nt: TGTGCCAGCAGCAGGAGACAGGGCCCCTTTAATTCACCCCTCCACTTT
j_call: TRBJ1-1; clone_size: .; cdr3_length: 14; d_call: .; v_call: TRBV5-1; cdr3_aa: CASRLGGLLTEAFF; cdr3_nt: TGCGCCAGCAGGTTGGGGGGCCTGCTCACTGAAGCTTTCTTT
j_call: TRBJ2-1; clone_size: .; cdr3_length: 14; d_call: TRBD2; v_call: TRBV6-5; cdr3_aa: CASGGRLAANEQFF; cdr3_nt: TGTGCCAGCGGAGGGAGACTAGCGGCCAATGAGCAGTTCTTC
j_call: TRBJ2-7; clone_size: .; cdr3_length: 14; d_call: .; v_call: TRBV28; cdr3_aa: CASSLTRGTYEQYF; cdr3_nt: TGTGCCAGCAGTTTAACCAGGGGAACCTACGAGCAGTACTTC
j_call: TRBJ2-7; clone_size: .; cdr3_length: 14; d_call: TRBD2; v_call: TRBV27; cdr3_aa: CASSKEAGSYEQYF; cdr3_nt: TGTGCCAGCAGTAAAGAAGCGGGAAGCTACGAGCAGTACTTC
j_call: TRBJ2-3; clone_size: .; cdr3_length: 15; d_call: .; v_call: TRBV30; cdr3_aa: CAWSALGESSDTQYF; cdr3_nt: TGTGCCTGGAGTGCACTCGGGGAATCATCAGATACGCAGTATTTT
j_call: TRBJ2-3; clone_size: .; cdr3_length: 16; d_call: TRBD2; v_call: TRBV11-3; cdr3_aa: CASRPRTSGSTDTQYF; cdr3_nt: TGTGCCAGCAGACCCCGGACTAGCGGCTCCACAGATACGCAGTATTTT
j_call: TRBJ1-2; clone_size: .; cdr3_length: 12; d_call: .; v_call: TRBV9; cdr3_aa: CASSVGGDGYTF; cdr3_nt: TGTGCCAGCAGCGTAGGGGGGGACGGCTACACCTTC
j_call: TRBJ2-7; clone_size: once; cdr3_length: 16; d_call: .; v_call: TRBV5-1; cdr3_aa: CASSLGLGGPSYEQYF; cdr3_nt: TGCGCCAGCAGCTTGGGGCTCGGGGGTCCCTCCTACGAGCAGTACTTC
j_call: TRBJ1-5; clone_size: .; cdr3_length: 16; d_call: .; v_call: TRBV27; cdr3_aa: CASSPSRGHSNQPQHF; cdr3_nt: TGTGCCAGCAGTCCCTCCCGAGGGCATAGCAATCAGCCCCAGCATTTT
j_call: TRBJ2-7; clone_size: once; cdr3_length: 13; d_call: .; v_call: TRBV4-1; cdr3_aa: CASSKGETYEQYF; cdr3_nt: TGCGCCAGCAGTAAGGGGGAGACTTACGAGCAGTACTTC
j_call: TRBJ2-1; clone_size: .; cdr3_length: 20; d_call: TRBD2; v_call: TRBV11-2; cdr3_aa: CASSLESSVPLAGLYNEQFF; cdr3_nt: TGTGCCAGCAGCTTAGAATCGTCGGTCCCCCTAGCGGGGCTATACAATGAGCAGTTCTTC
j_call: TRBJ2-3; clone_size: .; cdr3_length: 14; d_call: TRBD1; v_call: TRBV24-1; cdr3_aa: CATPPGQGADTQYF; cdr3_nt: TGTGCCACCCCACCGGGACAGGGAGCAGATACGCAGTATTTT
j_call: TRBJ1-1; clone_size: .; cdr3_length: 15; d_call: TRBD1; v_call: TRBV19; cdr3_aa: CASSPTGGRNTEAFF; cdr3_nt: TGTGCCAGTAGTCCAACAGGGGGACGGAACACTGAAGCTTTCTTT
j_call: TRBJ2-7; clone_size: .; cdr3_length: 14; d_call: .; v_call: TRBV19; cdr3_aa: CASRPGDSTYEQYF; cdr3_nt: TGTGCCAGTAGACCCGGGGACTCGACCTACGAGCAGTACTTC
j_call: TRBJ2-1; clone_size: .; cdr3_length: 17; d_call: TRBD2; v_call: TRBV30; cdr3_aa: CAWNIIGLAGFGNEQFF; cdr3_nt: TGTGCCTGGAATATAATCGGACTAGCGGGGTTCGGCAATGAGCAGTTCTTC
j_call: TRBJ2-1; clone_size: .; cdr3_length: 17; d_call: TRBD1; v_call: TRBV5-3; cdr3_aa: CARSTGDREDSYNEQFF; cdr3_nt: TGTGCCAGAAGCACGGGGGACAGGGAAGACTCCTACAATGAGCAGTTCTTC
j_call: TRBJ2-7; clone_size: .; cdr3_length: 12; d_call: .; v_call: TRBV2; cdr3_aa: CASNPQGYEQYF; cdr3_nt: TGTGCCAGCAATCCACAGGGATACGAGCAGTACTTC
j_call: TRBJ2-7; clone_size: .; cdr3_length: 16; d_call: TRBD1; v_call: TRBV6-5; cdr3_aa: CASSLRAGTGFHEQYF; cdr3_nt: TGTGCCAGCAGTTTACGAGCCGGGACAGGGTTCCACGAGCAGTACTTC
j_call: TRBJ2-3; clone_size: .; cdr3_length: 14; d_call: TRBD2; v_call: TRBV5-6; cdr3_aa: CASSLNGGADTQYF; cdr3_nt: TGTGCCAGCAGCTTAAACGGGGGGGCAGATACGCAGTATTTT
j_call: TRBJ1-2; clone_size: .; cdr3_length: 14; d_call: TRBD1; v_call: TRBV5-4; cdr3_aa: CASSWDRGNYGYTF; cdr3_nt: TGTGCCAGCAGCTGGGACAGGGGTAACTATGGCTACACCTTC
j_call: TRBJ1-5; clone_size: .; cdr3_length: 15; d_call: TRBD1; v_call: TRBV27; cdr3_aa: CASSLSMTGWQPQHF; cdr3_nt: TGTGCCAGCAGTTTATCGATGACAGGGTGGCAGCCCCAGCATTTT
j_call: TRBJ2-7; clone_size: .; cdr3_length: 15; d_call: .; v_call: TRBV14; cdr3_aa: CASSPRLGGAGEQYF; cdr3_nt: TGTGCCAGCAGCCCGCGCCTAGGGGGGGCGGGCGAGCAGTACTTC
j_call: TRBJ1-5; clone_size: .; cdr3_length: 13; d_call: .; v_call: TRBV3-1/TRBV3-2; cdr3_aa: CASSPGQNQPQHF; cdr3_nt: TGTGCCAGCAGCCCCGGACAGAATCAGCCCCAGCATTTT
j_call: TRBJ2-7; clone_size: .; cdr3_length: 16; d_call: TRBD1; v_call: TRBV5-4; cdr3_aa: CASSRLRDRNSYEQYF; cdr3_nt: TGTGCCAGCAGTCGCCTCCGGGACAGGAACTCCTACGAGCAGTACTTC
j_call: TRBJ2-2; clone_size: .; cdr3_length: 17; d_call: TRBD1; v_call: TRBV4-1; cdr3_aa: CASSQDRDWVNTGELFF; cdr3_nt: TGCGCCAGCAGCCAGGACAGGGATTGGGTGAACACCGGGGAGCTGTTTTTT
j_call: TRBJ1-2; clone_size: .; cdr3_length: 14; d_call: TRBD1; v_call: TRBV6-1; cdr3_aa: CASRDQGQGDGYTF; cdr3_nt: TGTGCCAGCAGGGACCAGGGACAGGGGGATGGCTACACCTTC
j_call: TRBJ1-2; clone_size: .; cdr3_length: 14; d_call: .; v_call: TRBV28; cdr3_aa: CASRHDTGSYGYTF; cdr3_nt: TGTGCCAGCAGACACGACACAGGGAGCTATGGCTACACCTTC
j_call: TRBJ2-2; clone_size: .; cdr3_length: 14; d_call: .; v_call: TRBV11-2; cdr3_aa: CASSQVTGTGELFF; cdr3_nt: TGTGCCAGCAGCCAGGTAACAGGGACCGGGGAGCTGTTTTTT
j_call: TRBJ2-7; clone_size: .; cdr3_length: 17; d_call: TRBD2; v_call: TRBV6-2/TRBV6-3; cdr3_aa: CASSPVGRASGSYEQYF; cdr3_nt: TGTGCCAGCAGTCCCGTAGGAAGGGCTAGCGGCTCCTACGAGCAGTACTTC
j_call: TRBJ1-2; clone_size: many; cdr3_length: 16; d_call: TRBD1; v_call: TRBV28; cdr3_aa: CASSRLLRQGNYGYTF; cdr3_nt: TGTGCCAGCAGTCGCCTACTTCGACAGGGGAACTATGGCTACACCTTC